What follows are 25 T cell receptor beta chains derived from one specimen sequenced in a study of blood T cell repertoires in COVID-19. Profiling relied on immunoSEQ multiplex PCR, and the TCRdb table lists in-frame clones only, not all of them. The sample yields fewer than 300,000 clones, around 88% seen once. The sequenced sample was PBMCs or T cells enriched from blood (not recorded which). Source of these receptors: a woman in her thirties or forties with acute COVID-19.

The chain is built from TRBV11-2 and TRBJ2-5; 7 bases fit TRBD2. The J segment lost 5 bases and the V segment lost 5 bases, leaving 14 bases of the junction unmatched. The CDR3 runs 16 residues. Germline CDR1 reads SGHAT; CDR2 reads FQNNGV. CDR3 in DNA: TGTGCCAGCAGCACCCGCTGGGCGGGAGATGGGGAGACCCAGTACTTC. It translates to CASSTRWAGDGETQYF.

The V gene is TRBV7-8, the J gene TRBJ2-7, with D possibly TRBD2 on 6 matching bases. V lost 3 bases, J lost 7 bases, and 16 bases lay in between. The CDR3 sequence is 14 residues long. Germline values: CDR1 SGHVS, CDR2 FQNEAQ. The CDR3 loop is CASSFPTAGSEQYF. CDR3 coding DNA: TGTGCCAGCAGCTTTCCCACCGCGGGGAGTGAGCAGTACTTC.

This clone turned up a few times. The gene calls are TRBV5-8 and TRBJ2-7; 10 bases are a match to TRBD2. V gave up 2 bases and J gave up 5 bases; unmatched junction bases: 22. CDR3 length: 20 residues. Looked up from germline, CDR1 is SGHTS and CDR2 is YDEGEE. In nucleotides, the CDR3 is TGTGCCAGCAGCTTCCTATATGACCAGCGGGAGGGCCAAGGACTCCACGAGCAGTACTTC. Translated: CASSFLYDQREGQGLHEQYF.

The V call is TRBV12-3 or TRBV12-4, the J call TRBJ2-1; D is possibly TRBD1 (6 bases). The CDR3 extends over 13 amino acids. V lost 6 bases and J 6 bases, leaving 12 bases between the germline ends. The CDR3 DNA is TGTGCCAGCAGAATCGGACAGCTCAATGAGCAGTTCTTC. It codes for CASRIGQLNEQFF.

The chain carries TRBV7-9 and TRBJ2-1; 8 bases line up with TRBD1. The ends lost 4 bases at V and 4 bases at J; junction bases unmatched: 0. This CDR3 has 13 amino acids. From germline, CDR1 is SEHNR and CDR2 FQNEAQ (reference sequence). The CDR3 region is CASSWTGYNEQFF. The CDR3 nucleotides read TGTGCCAGCAGCTGGACAGGGTACAATGAGCAGTTCTTC.

This clone appeared once. The V call is TRBV29-1, the J call TRBJ1-3; TRBD1 might be the D (6 bases). Trimming took 7 bases from V and 3 from J, leaving 19 bases between them. The CDR3 is 15 amino acids. Per germline, CDR1 SQVTM and CDR2 ANQGSEA. This CDR3 reads CSGGGGRGDGNTIYF. The CDR3 bases are TGCAGCGGGGGTGGTGGCAGGGGTGATGGAAACACCATATATTTT.

The chain combines TRBV4-1 with TRBJ2-3; TRBD1 might be the D (5 bases). This CDR3 region has 17 residues. Germline V gives CDR1 MGHRA, CDR2 YSYEKL. V lost 2 bases and J 4 bases, leaving 19 bases between the germline ends. For the CDR3, the DNA is TGCGCCAGCAGCCAACCAGGACAAACTGTTCCTGCAGATACGCAGTATTTT. Translated: CASSQPGQTVPADTQYF.

J is TRBJ2-6 and V is TRBV7-2; 8 nucleotides agree with TRBD1. J gave up 0 bases and V 5 bases, and 9 bases lay outside the gene matches. This CDR3 has 18 residues. Germline CDR1 and CDR2: SGHTA and FQGNSA. DNA of the CDR3: TGTGCCAGCAGCCTGCGACAGGGGAGGTTCTCTGGGGCCAACGTCCTGACTTTC. Translated: CASSLRQGRFSGANVLTF.

The chain has TRBV24-1 and TRBJ2-3, with 15 bases aligning to TRBD2. V shed 9 bases and J 6 bases; nucleotides not matched to a gene: 6. Germline V lookup: CDR1 KGHDR, CDR2 SFDVKD. There are 15 residues in the CDR3. The CDR3 region is CATVEGTSGRDTQYF. The DNA of the CDR3 is TGTGCCACCGTTGAAGGGACTAGCGGGAGGGATACGCAGTATTTT.

V usage is TRBV7-3 and J usage is TRBJ1-2, with TRBD1 identical over 8 bases. The trim removed 5 bases at V and 4 bases at J, leaving 6 bases unmatched. The germline V gene encodes CDR1 SGHTA and CDR2 FQGTGA. The CDR3 extends over 14 amino acids. DNA for the CDR3: TGTGCCAGCAGCCCGCAGGGGGCTAGCTATGGCTACACCTTC. Translating gives CASSPQGASYGYTF.

This chain joins TRBV6-2 or TRBV6-3 and TRBJ2-1; a weak D match, TRBD2 (6 bases). The CDR3 loop spans 13 amino acids. Between the trimmed V and J ends, which lost 6 bases and 5 bases, there was a span of 11 bases. The V gene's germline CDR1 is MNHEY and CDR2 SVGEGT. The CDR3 sequence: CASSRLEHNEQFF. The CDR3 DNA follows: TGTGCCAGCAGCCGACTAGAACACAATGAGCAGTTCTTC.

The CDR3 DNA reads as TGTGCCAGCACCTCCTGGGAGGGCAGCAATTCACCCCTCCACTTT. Protein: CASTSWEGSNSPLHF. This rearrangement joins TRBV2 to TRBJ1-6; D is unresolved. V gave up 7 bases and J gave up 7 bases, with 17 bases separating them. The germline V gene encodes CDR1 SNHLY and CDR2 FYNNEI. This CDR3 region has 15 residues.

The CDR3 DNA reads as TGTGCCTGGAGTGTAGGGCTAGCGGAGAAGGATGAGCAGTTCTTC. It translates to CAWSVGLAEKDEQFF. This chain joins TRBV30 and TRBJ2-1, with 7 bases lining up with TRBD2. Trimming removed 0 bases from V and 8 bases from J; junction bases left unmatched: 10. Germline V gene sequence: CDR1 GTSNPN, CDR2 SVGIG (reference sequence). The CDR3 has 15 amino acids.

The chain links TRBV6-5 to TRBJ1-4, with 7 bases lining up with TRBD1. This CDR3 has 14 amino acids. V gave up 2 bases and J gave up 8 bases; unmatched junction bases: 5. Germline V gene sequence: CDR1 MNHEY, CDR2 SVGAGI. The CDR3 is CASSYGTVGEKLFF. The CDR3 DNA reads TGTGCCAGCAGTTACGGGACAGTGGGAGAAAAACTGTTTTTT.

This sequence joins TRBV2 and TRBJ2-3; D not certain. CDR3 length: 16 residues. Trimming shortened V by 6 bases and J by 0 bases, and 16 bases separated the two germline ends. Per the germline V gene, CDR1 is SNHLY and CDR2 is FYNNEI. The CDR3 loop is CASREQWLISTDTQYF. The CDR3 DNA sequence: TGTGCCAGCAGAGAACAGTGGCTTATTAGCACAGATACGCAGTATTTT.

The chain combines TRBV24-1 with TRBJ1-1; TRBD1 matches 11 bases. In germline, CDR1 is KGHDR, CDR2 SFDVKD. The V and J ends lost 4 bases and 4 bases, in that order; junction bases with no gene match: 10. CDR3 length: 17 residues. The CDR3 DNA reads as TGTGCCACCAGTGAACAAGGGGGGACAGGGGGAGGCACTGAAGCTTTCTTT. It translates to CATSEQGGTGGGTEAFF.

The gene calls are TRBV4-2 and TRBJ2-1, with 7 bases fitting TRBD1. The germline gives CDR1 LGHNA, CDR2 YNFKEQ. CDR3 size: 16 residues. With V trimmed by 0 bases and J by 5 bases, 7 bases remained unmatched. The CDR3 loop reads CASSQDRGTVHNEQFF. For the CDR3, the DNA is TGTGCCAGCAGCCAAGATCGAGGGACAGTTCACAATGAGCAGTTCTTC.

V and J are TRBV5-1 and TRBJ2-1; TRBD2 matches 9 bases. V lost 0 bases to trimming and J lost 7 bases; unmatched junction nucleotides: 5. The CDR3 consists of 15 residues. Per the germline V gene, CDR1 is SGHRS and CDR2 is YFSETQ. The CDR3 nucleotides read TGCGCCAGCAGCTTGGTAGCGGGAGTAGCTAATGAGCAGTTCTTC. Protein sequence: CASSLVAGVANEQFF.

This chain connects TRBV11-2 to TRBJ1-1; 8 positions agree with TRBD1. The CDR3 spans 15 residues. Germline loops: CDR1 SGHAT, CDR2 FQNNGV. V was pared by 3 bases and J by 3 bases, with 6 bases of the junction left unmatched. The DNA for the CDR3 is TGTGCCAGCAGCTTGTCCAGGGGGCGGTACACTGAAGCTTTCTTT. It specifies CASSLSRGRYTEAFF.

V and J are TRBV6-2 or TRBV6-3 and TRBJ1-5; D gene uncertain. Trimming cost V 5 bases and J 0 bases, with 11 bases left between them. This CDR3 comprises 15 residues. The germline V gene encodes CDR1 MNHEY and CDR2 SVGEGT. In nucleotides, the CDR3 is TGTGCCAGCAGTGGGCATGGGCATAGCAATCAGCCCCAGCATTTT. Translation gives CASSGHGHSNQPQHF.

This chain connects TRBV19 to TRBJ2-3, with D tentatively TRBD1 (6 bases). Per germline, CDR1 LNHDA and CDR2 SQIVND (reference sequence). This CDR3 region has 15 residues. V was pared by 6 bases and J by 2 bases, with 15 bases between. The CDR3 protein is CASRQGRGYTDTQYF. In nucleotides, the CDR3 is TGTGCCAGTAGACAGGGACGGGGCTACACAGATACGCAGTATTTT.

The chain employs TRBV19 and TRBJ2-3; 10 bases map to TRBD1. Germline V gives CDR1 LNHDA, CDR2 SQIVND (reference sequence). CDR3 size: 17 residues. With 3 bases clipped from V and 1 base from J, the junction kept 7 bases outside the gene matches. CDR3 residues: CASSIQLGTGGTDTQYF. The CDR3 bases are TGTGCCAGTAGTATCCAACTCGGGACAGGGGGCACAGATACGCAGTATTTT.

V usage is TRBV5-1 and J usage is TRBJ2-2; D possibly corresponds to TRBD1 (6 bases). Germline assignment: CDR1 SGHRS and CDR2 YFSETQ. Between the trimmed V and J ends, which lost 1 base and 3 bases, there was a span of 10 bases. The CDR3 consists of 15 residues. The CDR3 protein is CASSLRQADTGELFF. Here the CDR3 DNA reads TGCGCCAGCAGCTTGAGACAGGCTGACACCGGGGAGCTGTTTTTT. The full variable domain, completed using reference TRBV5-1 and TRBJ2-2, is KAGVTQTPRYLIKTRGQQVTLSCSPISGHRSVSWYQQTPGQGLQFLFEYFSETQRNKGNFPGRFSGRQFSNSRSEMNVSTLELGDSALYLCASSLRQADTGELFFGEGSRLTVL.

Only a few counts were recorded for this clone. The genes are TRBV4-1 and TRBJ2-3; 10 bases fit TRBD2. The CDR3 loop spans 16 amino acids. CDR1 and CDR2 from the germline V gene are MGHRA and YSYEKL. V dropped 5 bases and J dropped 1; count of bases not matched to a gene: 6. In nucleotides, the CDR3 is TGCGCCAGCAGCAAAAAGCGGGAGGGGGGCACAGATACGCAGTATTTT. Its translation: CASSKKREGGTDTQYF.

The chain employs TRBV9 and TRBJ2-3; D possibly corresponds to TRBD2 (6 bases). The germline V gene has CDR1 SGDLS and CDR2 YYNGEE. This CDR3 comprises 16 residues. The germline V and J ends were trimmed by 0 bases and 0 bases, with 11 bases remaining between them. Written as DNA, the CDR3 is TGTGCCAGCAGCGTAGAGGGACTCTCGAGCACAGATACGCAGTATTTT. It translates to CASSVEGLSSTDTQYF.